This T cell receptor (beta chain) was obtained from a study of cytomegalovirus exposure and HLA in healthy donors. Germline V gene sequence: CDR1 SGHVS, CDR2 FQNEAQ. Trimming took 3 bases from V and 4 from J; bases not matched to a gene: 8. This CDR3 has 16 residues. About this clone: Its antigen is not identified.

Broader study findings: Across donors, sequencing depth was assumed by presence/absence analyses to be roughly uniform.

The PCR was carried out with 60 Vbeta primers and 13 Jbeta primers. Only in-frame clones appear in the TCRdb table, and some are missing; sequencing was by immunoSEQ multiplex PCR. The sample lists under 150,000 clones, roughly 73% occurring once. The chain is built from TRBV7-8 and TRBJ1-2, with TRBD1 matching 10 bases. Sequencing was carried out using PBMCs. The clonotype originates from a human donor in good health. The CDR3 DNA sequence: TGTGCCAGCAGCTTTCCCGGGACAGGGGAGGCCTATGGCTACACCTTC. It codes for CASSFPGTGEAYGYTF. The entire variable domain, with the rest obtained from reference TRBV7-8 and TRBJ1-2, is as follows: GAGVSQSPRYKVAKRGQDVALRCDPISGHVSLFWYQQALGQGPEFLTYFQNEAQLDKSGLPSDRFFAERPEGSVSTLKIQRTQQEDSAVYLCASSFPGTGEAYGYTFGSGTRLTVV.